Presented here are 29 T cell receptor beta chains from one specimen sequenced in a study of a mutant IDH1 vaccine in newly diagnosed glioma. Time point of the sample: week 35, safety follow-up. Vaccination comprised doses that each held 300 ug of mutant IDH1 20-mer peptide, plus topical imiquimod. Data came from immunoSEQ multiplex PCR; TCRdb stores just in-frame clones and leaves some out. The table includes 45,000 to 60,000 clones, around nine tenths detected once. These receptors lack a known antigen. The sequencing used PBMCs, collected from a glioma patient whose treatment included an IDH1 peptide vaccine. These receptors originate from a middle-aged woman with glioma.

This clone was counted a single time. The V gene is TRBV19, the J gene TRBJ2-3; 10 bases map to TRBD2. Losses at the gene ends were 3 bases for V and 3 bases for J; bases not matched to a gene: 3. This CDR3 contains 15 residues. Germline lookup yields CDR1 LNHDA and CDR2 SQIVND (reference sequence). The CDR3: CASSIQRGGTDTQYF. DNA of the CDR3: TGTGCCAGTAGTATCCAGCGGGGGGGAACAGATACGCAGTATTTT.

The V gene is TRBV10-1, the J gene TRBJ1-5; D perhaps matches TRBD1 (6 bases). Germline V gene sequence: CDR1 WNHNN, CDR2 SYGVQD (reference sequence). The CDR3 is 16 amino acids. The V gene lost 2 bases and the J gene lost 7 bases, with 18 bases spanning the gap. Written as DNA, the CDR3 is TGCGCCAGCAGTGAGCCACAGGGTATAGAGCACCAGCCCCAGCATTTT. It translates to CASSEPQGIEHQPQHF.

The chain employs TRBV4-1 and TRBJ2-1; possibly TRBD1 or TRBD2 for D (6 bases each). The CDR3 runs 16 residues. V shed 0 bases and J shed 4 bases, with 13 bases lying between them. The germline CDR1 and CDR2 sequences are MGHRA and YSYEKL. CDR3 DNA sequence: TGCGCCAGCAGCCAAGAACCGGGGGCGGTATACAATGAGCAGTTCTTC. Protein: CASSQEPGAVYNEQFF.

The CDR3, as DNA: TGTGCCAGCAGCTTGGACCCCGGGATCTACGAGCAGTACTTC. Translating gives CASSLDPGIYEQYF. The chain employs TRBV5-4 and TRBJ2-7, with D perhaps TRBD2 (5 bases). The germline V gene has CDR1 SGHNT and CDR2 YYREEE (reference sequence). This CDR3 region has 14 residues. V lost 0 bases, J lost 3 bases, and 10 bases lay in between.

The chain employs TRBV15 and TRBJ2-5; D gene uncertain. The CDR3 sequence is 15 residues long. From germline, CDR1 is LNHNV and CDR2 YYDKDF (reference sequence). V lost 0 bases and J lost 4, with 12 bases in between. The CDR3 reads CATSRDASSIETQYF. The CDR3 DNA reads as TGTGCCACCAGCAGAGATGCCAGTTCGATAGAGACCCAGTACTTC.

V and J are TRBV2 and TRBJ2-5; D ambiguous. The germline V gene encodes CDR1 SNHLY and CDR2 FYNNEI. CDR3 length equals 12 residues. The V end lost 4 bases, the J end lost 4 bases, and 7 bases lay between the germline ends. CDR3 region: CASSALRETQYF. DNA for the CDR3: TGTGCCAGCAGTGCGCTCCGAGAGACCCAGTACTTC.

The chain recombines TRBV30 with TRBJ2-6; TRBD2 is a possible D gene (7 bases). This CDR3 contains 19 residues. The germline V and J ends were trimmed by 5 bases and 0 bases, with 23 bases remaining between them. The germline gives CDR1 GTSNPN, CDR2 SVGIG (reference sequence). This chain's CDR3 is CAWGGGARVTISGANVLTF. CDR3 in DNA: TGTGCCTGGGGTGGGGGGGCCCGCGTAACCATCTCTGGGGCCAACGTCCTGACTTTC.

The CDR3 bases are TGTGCCAGCAGTTACTTTGGGACAGGACCCCAAGAGACCCAGTACTTC. Amino acid sequence: CASSYFGTGPQETQYF. V is TRBV6-5 and J is TRBJ2-5; 8 bases agree with TRBD1. Per the germline V gene, CDR1 is MNHEY and CDR2 is SVGAGI. The CDR3 extends over 16 amino acids. The V gene end was trimmed by 1 base and the J gene end by 1 base; junction bases not matched to a gene: 5.

This chain links TRBV5-5 with TRBJ1-2; unclear D gene. The CDR3 loop spans 15 amino acids. The germline gives CDR1 SGHKS, CDR2 YYEKEE (reference sequence). Trimming took 3 bases from V and 4 from J, leaving 16 bases between them. In DNA, the CDR3 is TGTGCCAGCAGCTCCTCCGGAGGGCTCGGCTATGGCTACACCTTC. Residues: CASSSSGGLGYGYTF.

The V call is TRBV9, the J call TRBJ2-7; 7 bases agree with TRBD1. The V gene's germline CDR1 is SGDLS and CDR2 YYNGEE. The CDR3 has 13 amino acids. With V trimmed by 3 bases and J by 1 base, 1 base remained unmatched. CDR3: CASSGQGSYEQYF. In DNA form, the CDR3 reads TGTGCCAGCAGCGGACAGGGTTCCTACGAGCAGTACTTC.

J is TRBJ2-7 and V is TRBV28, with 9 positions matching TRBD2. The length of the CDR3 is 16 residues. J gave up 5 bases and V 6 bases, and 14 bases lay outside the gene matches. Per germline, CDR1 MDHEN and CDR2 SYDVKM. CDR3 in amino acids: CASSLILGTSNNEQYF. The CDR3 DNA reads as TGTGCCAGCAGCTTAATTCTGGGGACTAGCAACAACGAGCAGTACTTC. The complete variable domain, with remaining parts taken from reference TRBV28 and TRBJ2-7, reads DVKVTQSSRYLVKRTGEKVFLECVQDMDHENMFWYRQDPGLGLRLIYFSYDVKMKEKGDIPEGYSVSREKKERFSLILESASTNQTSMYLCASSLILGTSNNEQYFGPGTRLTVT.

The gene calls are TRBV5-1 and TRBJ2-5, with 13 bases lining up with TRBD2. With V trimmed by 5 bases and J by 1 base, 5 bases remained unmatched. Germline loops: CDR1 SGHRS, CDR2 YFSETQ. The CDR3 has 16 amino acids. The CDR3, as DNA: TGCGCCAGCAGTCCCGGACTAGCGGGGGTCCAAGAGACCCAGTACTTC. The encoded protein is CASSPGLAGVQETQYF.

The rearrangement joins TRBV7-2 to TRBJ2-1, with D possibly TRBD2 on 5 matching bases. The germline V gene encodes CDR1 SGHTA and CDR2 FQGNSA. The V end lost 4 bases, the J end lost 9 bases, and 10 bases lay between the germline ends. CDR3 size: 12 residues. The CDR3 is CASSSLAGEQFF. CDR3 DNA sequence: TGTGCCAGCAGCTCTCTAGCCGGTGAGCAGTTCTTC.

This clone showed up just once. The V and J genes are TRBV2 and TRBJ2-2; 7 positions match TRBD2. Trimming removed 5 bases from V and 1 base from J; junction bases left unmatched: 4. CDR3 length equals 15 residues. Per germline, CDR1 SNHLY and CDR2 FYNNEI. The CDR3 coding sequence is TGTGCCAGCAGTCGGGGACTAATGAACACCGGGGAGCTGTTTTTT. Amino acid sequence: CASSRGLMNTGELFF.

The chain couples TRBV6-6 to TRBJ1-2; D is unresolved. This CDR3 comprises 12 residues. V lost 5 bases, J lost 5 bases, and 9 bases lay in between. CDR1 and CDR2 (germline): MNHNY, SVGAGI (reference sequence). CDR3 nucleotides: TGTGCCAGCAGTCAGGACCCATATGGCTACACCTTC. This encodes CASSQDPYGYTF.

The chain employs TRBV6-5 and TRBJ1-1; no firm D call. The germline V gene encodes CDR1 MNHEY and CDR2 SVGAGI. The CDR3 runs 14 residues. V lost 3 bases and J 1 base, leaving 9 bases between the germline ends. The CDR3, as DNA: TGTGCCAGCAGTTATACCAGGCGGAACACTGAAGCTTTCTTT. Translation: CASSYTRRNTEAFF.

This rearrangement joins TRBV7-8 to TRBJ2-7; D possibly corresponds to TRBD2 (6 bases). The CDR3 loop spans 15 amino acids. Trimming stripped 0 bases from V and 2 bases from J, with 11 bases between. Germline CDR1 reads SGHVS; CDR2 reads FQNEAQ. The CDR3 loop is CASSLAEGSTYEQYF. CDR3 nucleotide sequence: TGTGCCAGCAGCTTAGCGGAGGGCAGCACCTACGAGCAGTACTTC.

This clone was seen just once. The rearrangement joins TRBV6-5 to TRBJ2-1; possibly TRBD1 for D (6 bases). Germline V CDR1 and CDR2: MNHEY, SVGAGI. The ends were cut back, 7 bases at V and 0 bases at J, with 10 bases in the middle. The length of the CDR3 is 14 residues. CDR3 sequence reads: CASKRQVSYNEQFF. The CDR3 DNA follows: TGTGCCAGCAAAAGACAGGTCTCCTACAATGAGCAGTTCTTC.

This clone was seen just once. This chain joins TRBV2 and TRBJ2-7; D possibly corresponds to TRBD1 (6 bases). CDR3 length equals 14 residues. V lost 4 bases, J lost 0 bases, and 10 bases lay in between. Per the germline V gene, CDR1 is SNHLY and CDR2 is FYNNEI. CDR3 region: CASSAQGSSYEQYF. The CDR3 DNA is TGTGCCAGCAGTGCACAGGGCAGCTCCTACGAGCAGTACTTC.

The genes are TRBV5-1 and TRBJ1-5; a weak D match, TRBD1 (5 bases). From germline, CDR1 is SGHRS and CDR2 YFSETQ. The CDR3 is 14 residues long. V was cut by 5 bases and J by 3 bases, with 12 bases left in between. CDR3 in DNA: TGCGCCAGCAGTGAAGGGGAATTCAATCAGCCCCAGCATTTT. Its translation: CASSEGEFNQPQHF. Filled out from reference TRBV5-1 and TRBJ1-5, the complete variable domain reads KAGVTQTPRYLIKTRGQQVTLSCSPISGHRSVSWYQQTPGQGLQFLFEYFSETQRNKGNFPGRFSGRQFSNSRSEMNVSTLELGDSALYLCASSEGEFNQPQHFGDGTRLSIL.

The chain has TRBV12-5 and TRBJ2-5; 8 positions match TRBD1. With V trimmed by 0 bases and J by 1 base, 4 bases remained unmatched. CDR3 length: 16 residues. Germline V lookup: CDR1 LGHNT, CDR2 FRNRAP. The CDR3 DNA reads TGTGCTAGTGGTTTGGTACTGGACAGGGTCCAAGAGACCCAGTACTTC. Encoded protein: CASGLVLDRVQETQYF.

The chain recombines TRBV7-2 with TRBJ1-2; D is undetermined. There are 12 residues in the CDR3. V was trimmed by 2 bases and J by 6 bases, leaving 7 bases between them. Germline assignment: CDR1 SGHTA and CDR2 FQGNSA. CDR3 amino acids: CASSLSQNGYTF. The DNA of the CDR3 is TGTGCCAGCAGCTTATCCCAGAATGGCTACACCTTC.

The rearrangement links TRBV5-6 to TRBJ2-5, with 7 positions matching TRBD2. J gave up 0 bases and V 4 bases, and 6 bases lay outside the gene matches. The germline CDR1 and CDR2 sequences are SGHDT and YYEEEE. The CDR3 loop spans 15 amino acids. The chain's CDR3 is CASSPGGWYQETQYF. CDR3 in DNA: TGTGCCAGCAGCCCGGGAGGATGGTACCAAGAGACCCAGTACTTC. The entire variable domain, with the rest obtained from reference TRBV5-6 and TRBJ2-5, is as follows: DAGVTQSPTHLIKTRGQQVTLRCSPKSGHDTVSWYQQALGQGPQFIFQYYEEEERQRGNFPDRFSGHQFPNYSSELNVNALLLGDSALYLCASSPGGWYQETQYFGPGTRLLVL.

The J gene is TRBJ1-2, the V gene TRBV4-2; no definite D call. This CDR3 region has 17 residues. In germline, CDR1 is LGHNA, CDR2 YNFKEQ. V was cut by 0 bases and J by 5 bases, with 19 bases left in between. CDR3 bases: TGTGCCAGCAGCCAAGACCTAACGGGCAGCGCCCGATATGGCTACACCTTC. As protein: CASSQDLTGSARYGYTF.

The rearrangement joins TRBV29-1 to TRBJ2-1, with 10 bases aligning to TRBD2. There are 14 residues in the CDR3. V dropped 5 bases and J dropped 6; count of bases not matched to a gene: 7. CDR1 is SQVTM, CDR2 ANQGSEA, per germline. The CDR3 loop is CSVQRAGGINEQFF. The CDR3 DNA follows: TGCAGCGTTCAGAGAGCGGGAGGGATCAATGAGCAGTTCTTC.

The chain joins TRBV4-3 to TRBJ1-3; D is possibly TRBD1 (6 bases). The V end lost 0 bases, the J end lost 7 bases, and 10 bases lay between the germline ends. CDR1 is LGHNA, CDR2 YSLEER, per germline. This CDR3 spans 14 amino acids. CDR3 sequence: CASSQDGGGNTIYF. CDR3 sequence (DNA): TGCGCCAGCAGCCAAGATGGAGGGGGGAACACCATATATTTT.

The chain joins TRBV4-1 to TRBJ2-7, with 11 bases identical to TRBD2. Germline V gene sequence: CDR1 MGHRA, CDR2 YSYEKL. Unmatched junction bases numbered 5, after V lost 4 bases and J lost 3 bases. The CDR3 is 15 amino acids. CDR3 sequence reads: CASSPYSGRGYEQYF. Here the CDR3 DNA reads TGCGCCAGCAGCCCCTATAGCGGGAGGGGCTACGAGCAGTACTTC.

This clone was counted between two and nine times. CDR3 sequence reads: CASSLGGGGNQPQHF. DNA of the CDR3: TGTGCCAGCAGCTTAGGCGGGGGAGGCAATCAGCCCCAGCATTTT. The chain uses TRBV11-2 and TRBJ1-5; perhaps TRBD1 as D (5 bases). Germline-derived CDR1 and CDR2 are SGHAT and FQNNGV. Trimming removed 1 base from V and 2 bases from J, with 9 bases in between. The CDR3 is made up of 15 amino acids. Variable domain in full (rest from reference TRBV11-2 and TRBJ1-5): EAGVAQSPRYKIIEKRQSVAFWCNPISGHATLYWYQQILGQGPKLLIQFQNNGVVDDSQLPKDRFSAERLKGVDSTLKIQPAKLEDSAVYLCASSLGGGGNQPQHFGDGTRLSIL.

This chain uses TRBV7-9 with TRBJ1-1, with 8 bases matching TRBD1. V dropped 0 bases and J dropped 2; count of bases not matched to a gene: 2. The CDR3 is made up of 15 amino acids. Per the germline V gene, CDR1 is SEHNR and CDR2 is FQNEAQ (reference sequence). The CDR3, as DNA: TGTGCCAGCAGCTTAGCGTCAGGGGGCAACACTGAAGCTTTCTTT. This encodes CASSLASGGNTEAFF. Using reference TRBV7-9 and TRBJ1-1 for the parts outside the CDR3, the full variable domain is DTGVSQNPRHKITKRGQNVTFRCDPISEHNRLYWYRQTLGQGPEFLTYFQNEAQLEKSRLLSDRFSAERPKGSFSTLEIQRTEQGDSAMYLCASSLASGGNTEAFFGQGTRLTVV.